These T cell receptor beta chains were read from a single sample in a study of blood T cells in healthy people across ages. TCRdb itself ran the 5' RACE reads through MiXCR, one entry per CDR3 protein. The table includes approximately 770,000 distinct CDR3 sequences, 58% detected once. What was sequenced was blood. The receptors here all came from a man under 40 in good health. Both conserved end residues are part of each CDR3. Fields, in order: V gene, clone size, J gene, D gene, CDR3 DNA, CDR3 protein. The D gene is left open where the match is weak. Size tells how often a clone was seen (once, few, many) or the class of an expanded clone, and some rows leave it out.

v_call: TRBV12-3/TRBV12-4; clone_size: many; j_call: TRBJ1-1; d_call: .; cdr3_nt: TGTGCCAGCAGTAAAGGAGTGAGGGCTGAAGCTTTCTTT; cdr3_aa: CASSKGVRAEAFF
v_call: TRBV9; clone_size: .; j_call: TRBJ2-2; d_call: .; cdr3_nt: TGTGCCAGCAGCGTTCGCCAGGGCCATGGGGAGCTGTTTTTT; cdr3_aa: CASSVRQGHGELFF
v_call: TRBV10-3; clone_size: .; j_call: TRBJ2-1; d_call: TRBD2; cdr3_nt: TGTGCCATCAGTGAGTCGGCGGGAGACTACAATGAGCAGTTCTTC; cdr3_aa: CAISESAGDYNEQFF
v_call: TRBV12-3/TRBV12-4; clone_size: few; j_call: TRBJ2-4; d_call: .; cdr3_nt: TGCGCCAGCAGCTTGGGCAGGGGTAGGGAGCAGTACTTC; cdr3_aa: CASSLGRGREQYF
v_call: TRBV6-6; clone_size: .; j_call: TRBJ2-7; d_call: .; cdr3_nt: TGTGCCAGCAGTTTGCAGGGTAGTAGCGCCAAGCAGTACTTC; cdr3_aa: CASSLQGSSAKQYF
v_call: TRBV3-1; clone_size: .; j_call: TRBJ2-7; d_call: .; cdr3_nt: TGTGCCAGCAGCCAGCAGACAGGTAGCGAGCAGTACTTC; cdr3_aa: CASSQQTGSEQYF
v_call: TRBV27; clone_size: .; j_call: TRBJ1-1; d_call: TRBD1; cdr3_nt: TGTGCCAGCAGTTACGGAAGGGCCAGGGGGATTAACACTGAAGCTTTCTTT; cdr3_aa: CASSYGRARGINTEAFF
v_call: TRBV25-1; clone_size: .; j_call: TRBJ1-2; d_call: .; cdr3_nt: TGTGCCAGCAGTGAATTCGGCAGGGTCGGGGGCTACACCTTC; cdr3_aa: CASSEFGRVGGYTF
v_call: TRBV29-1; clone_size: .; j_call: TRBJ2-5; d_call: TRBD2; cdr3_nt: TGCAGCGTTGGGCTAGCGGGAGAGACCCAGTACTTC; cdr3_aa: CSVGLAGETQYF
v_call: TRBV20-1; clone_size: .; j_call: TRBJ2-7; d_call: .; cdr3_nt: TGCAGTGCTAGAGATTGGGCAGGGCAAGAGCAGTACTTC; cdr3_aa: CSARDWAGQEQYF
v_call: TRBV7-9; clone_size: .; j_call: TRBJ2-1; d_call: .; cdr3_nt: TGTGCCAGCAGCTTAGGGACAGCCACGTCCAATGAGCAGTTCTTC; cdr3_aa: CASSLGTATSNEQFF
v_call: TRBV15; clone_size: .; j_call: TRBJ2-1; d_call: TRBD2; cdr3_nt: TGTGCCACCAGCAGTCGACTAGCGGGAGGGATAAATGAGCAGTTCTTC; cdr3_aa: CATSSRLAGGINEQFF
v_call: TRBV12-5; clone_size: .; j_call: TRBJ1-2; d_call: .; cdr3_nt: TGTGCTAGTGGTTTGCGTCAGCAGCTTTATGGCTACACCTTC; cdr3_aa: CASGLRQQLYGYTF
v_call: TRBV9; clone_size: .; j_call: TRBJ1-2; d_call: .; cdr3_nt: TGTGCCAGCAGCTCCTCTAATCCGGGACAACCTCTTGAGGGCTATGGCTACACCTTC; cdr3_aa: CASSSSNPGQPLEGYGYTF
v_call: TRBV7-6; clone_size: few; j_call: TRBJ1-5; d_call: .; cdr3_nt: TGTGCCAGCAAGACCGTGGAAGACAGGTTGCCGGTAGCTCGTCAGCCCCAGCATTTT; cdr3_aa: CASKTVEDRLPVARQPQHF
v_call: TRBV4-3; clone_size: .; j_call: TRBJ2-1; d_call: .; cdr3_nt: TGCGCCAGCAGCCAAGATATTAGGGATGAGCAGTTCTTC; cdr3_aa: CASSQDIRDEQFF
v_call: TRBV12-3/TRBV12-4; clone_size: .; j_call: TRBJ2-5; d_call: .; cdr3_nt: TGTGCCAGCAGCCCCCCGGAGCAGATGGAGACCCAGTACTTC; cdr3_aa: CASSPPEQMETQYF
v_call: TRBV20-1; clone_size: .; j_call: TRBJ1-6; d_call: .; cdr3_nt: TGCAGTGCTAGCCCCCAGAAAAATTCACCCCTCCACTTT; cdr3_aa: CSASPQKNSPLHF
v_call: TRBV11-1; clone_size: .; j_call: TRBJ2-1; d_call: .; cdr3_nt: TGTGCCAGCAGCTTAAGAAGGGGGAACAATGAGCAGTTCTTC; cdr3_aa: CASSLRRGNNEQFF
v_call: TRBV6-2/TRBV6-3; clone_size: .; j_call: TRBJ2-3; d_call: .; cdr3_nt: TGTGCCAGCAGACCGAGCGGTGCAAGTGATACGCAGTATTTT; cdr3_aa: CASRPSGASDTQYF
v_call: TRBV12-1; clone_size: .; j_call: TRBJ2-7; d_call: .; cdr3_nt: TGTGCCAGCAGCTTTGAGCCAACGGGGGCGGGCAACGAGCAGTACTTC; cdr3_aa: CASSFEPTGAGNEQYF
v_call: TRBV2; clone_size: .; j_call: TRBJ1-5; d_call: .; cdr3_nt: TGTGCCGCCGCCCGGGAGCCAAATCAGCCCCAGCATTTT; cdr3_aa: CAAAREPNQPQHF
v_call: TRBV12-3/TRBV12-4; clone_size: .; j_call: TRBJ2-3; d_call: .; cdr3_nt: TGTGCCAGCAACCAACGGGCGGATAGCACAGATACGCAGTATTTT; cdr3_aa: CASNQRADSTDTQYF
v_call: TRBV6-5; clone_size: .; j_call: TRBJ2-7; d_call: .; cdr3_nt: TGTGCCAGCAGTTACTCGACGGGGGCAAGGACTTACGAGCAGTACTTC; cdr3_aa: CASSYSTGARTYEQYF
v_call: TRBV28; clone_size: many; j_call: TRBJ1-2; d_call: .; cdr3_nt: TGTGCCAGCAGCTTAGGGGGAGACTATGGCTACACCTTC; cdr3_aa: CASSLGGDYGYTF
v_call: TRBV6-6; clone_size: few; j_call: TRBJ1-2; d_call: .; cdr3_nt: TGTGCCAGCAGTTACTCCTCAACGGACAGCCGGGCCTATGGCTACACCTTC; cdr3_aa: CASSYSSTDSRAYGYTF
v_call: TRBV7-9; clone_size: .; j_call: TRBJ2-5; d_call: TRBD2; cdr3_nt: TGTGCCAGCAGCAAGAGGACTAGCGGGGGGGAGACCCAGTACTTC; cdr3_aa: CASSKRTSGGETQYF
v_call: TRBV6-6; clone_size: once; j_call: TRBJ1-4; d_call: TRBD1; cdr3_nt: TGTGCCAGCAGGGGGGGGACAGGGCCCTCTGAAAAACTGTTTTTT; cdr3_aa: CASRGGTGPSEKLFF
v_call: TRBV5-1; clone_size: .; j_call: TRBJ2-6; d_call: .; cdr3_nt: TGCACCAGCAGCTCCTCAGGGCCTGGGGCCAACGTCCTGACTTTC; cdr3_aa: CTSSSSGPGANVLTF
v_call: TRBV28; clone_size: .; j_call: TRBJ2-1; d_call: TRBD2; cdr3_nt: TGTGCCAGCAGTCCGGCCCCTAGCGGGAGCGCCTACAATGAGCAGTTCTTC; cdr3_aa: CASSPAPSGSAYNEQFF
v_call: TRBV25-1; clone_size: .; j_call: TRBJ2-7; d_call: TRBD1; cdr3_nt: TGTGCCAGCAGTGGCCCCGGACAGGGAGAAGAGCAGTACTTC; cdr3_aa: CASSGPGQGEEQYF
v_call: TRBV6-2/TRBV6-3; clone_size: .; j_call: TRBJ2-7; d_call: TRBD1; cdr3_nt: TGTGCCAGCAGTAGAGATCGACAGGGTACCTACGAGCAGTACTTC; cdr3_aa: CASSRDRQGTYEQYF
v_call: TRBV20-1; clone_size: .; j_call: TRBJ2-1; d_call: .; cdr3_nt: TGCAGTGCCCCGGAACCGGGAGTCTACAATGAGCAGTTCTTC; cdr3_aa: CSAPEPGVYNEQFF